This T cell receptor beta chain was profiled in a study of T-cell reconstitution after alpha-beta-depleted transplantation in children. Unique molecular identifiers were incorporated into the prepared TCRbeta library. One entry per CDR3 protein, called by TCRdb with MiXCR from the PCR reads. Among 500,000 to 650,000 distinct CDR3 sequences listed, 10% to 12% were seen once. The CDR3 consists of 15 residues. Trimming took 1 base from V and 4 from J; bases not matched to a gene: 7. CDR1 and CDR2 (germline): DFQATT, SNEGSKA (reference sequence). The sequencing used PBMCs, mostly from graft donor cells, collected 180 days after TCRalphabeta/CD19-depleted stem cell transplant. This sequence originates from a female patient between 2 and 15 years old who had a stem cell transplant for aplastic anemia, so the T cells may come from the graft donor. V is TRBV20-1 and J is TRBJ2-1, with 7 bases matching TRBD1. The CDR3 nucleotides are TGCAGTGCTAGAGCAACCAGGGGGTATTACAATGAGCAGTTCTTC. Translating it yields CSARATRGYYNEQFF.